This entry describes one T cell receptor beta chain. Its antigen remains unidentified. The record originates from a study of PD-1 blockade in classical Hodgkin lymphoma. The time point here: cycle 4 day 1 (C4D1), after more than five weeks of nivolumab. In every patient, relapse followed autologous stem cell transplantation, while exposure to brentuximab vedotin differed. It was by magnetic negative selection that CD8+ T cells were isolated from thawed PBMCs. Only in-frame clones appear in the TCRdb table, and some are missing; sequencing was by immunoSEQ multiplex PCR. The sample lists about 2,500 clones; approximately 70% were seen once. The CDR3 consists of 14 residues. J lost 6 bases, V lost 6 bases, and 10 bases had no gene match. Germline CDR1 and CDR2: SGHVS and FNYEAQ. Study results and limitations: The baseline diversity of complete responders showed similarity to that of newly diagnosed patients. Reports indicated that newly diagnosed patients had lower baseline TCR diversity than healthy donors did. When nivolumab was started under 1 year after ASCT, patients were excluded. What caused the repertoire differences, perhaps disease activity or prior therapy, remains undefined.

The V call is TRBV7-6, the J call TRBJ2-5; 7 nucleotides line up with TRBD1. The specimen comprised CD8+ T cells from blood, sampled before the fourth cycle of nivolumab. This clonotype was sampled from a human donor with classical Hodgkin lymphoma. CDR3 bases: TGTGCCAGCAGTAGGAGGACAGGCCTTCAGACCCAGTACTTC. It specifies CASSRRTGLQTQYF.